The 7 T cell receptor beta chains reported below all come from one sample, sequenced in a study of technical replicates of blood from a handful of donors listed by TCRdb under 2017. Library creation used the immunoSEQ multiplex PCR assay. Held by TCRdb, this immuneACCESS table contains in-frame sequences only and omits some clones. Under half of the omission traces to an unresolved V gene where checked; the cause of the rest is unknown. Recorded for this sample are 45,000 to 50,000 clones; 92% of them occurred a single time. The ten most abundant clones make up 3% to 5% of the sample. The sample comprised PBMCs. The receptor set was obtained from a human donor in good health. Some clones in this sample may be carry-over from other donors' samples.

The chain employs TRBV6-1 and TRBJ2-7; no definite D call. Per the germline V gene, CDR1 is MNHNS and CDR2 is SASEGT. V lost 7 bases and J 2 bases, leaving 15 bases between the germline ends. This CDR3 contains 14 residues. The CDR3 sequence is CASTPTTYAYEQYF. CDR3 sequence (DNA): TGTGCCAGCACGCCGACGACTTACGCCTACGAGCAGTACTTC.

Only a few counts were recorded for this clone. V and J are TRBV5-1 and TRBJ1-1; the D is unclear. Between the trimmed V and J ends, which lost 1 base and 1 base, there was a span of 8 bases. Germline values: CDR1 SGHRS, CDR2 YFSETQ. This CDR3 contains 14 residues. In DNA, the CDR3 is TGCGCCAGCAGCTTGAATGTGCGGAACACTGAAGCTTTCTTT. Its translation is CASSLNVRNTEAFF. Drawing the rest from reference TRBV5-1 and TRBJ1-1, the complete variable domain is KAGVTQTPRYLIKTRGQQVTLSCSPISGHRSVSWYQQTPGQGLQFLFEYFSETQRNKGNFPGRFSGRQFSNSRSEMNVSTLELGDSALYLCASSLNVRNTEAFFGQGTRLTVV.

The CDR3 region is CSARDRVNYGYTF. The CDR3, as DNA: TGCAGCGCAAGGGACAGGGTCAACTATGGCTACACCTTC. This chain joins TRBV29-1 and TRBJ1-2, with 9 bases fitting TRBD1. Trimming cost V 7 bases and J 2 bases; bases outside gene matches: 5. The V gene's germline CDR1 is SQVTM and CDR2 ANQGSEA. CDR3 length: 13 amino acids.

The CDR3 reads CASSEWQGGDQPQHF. As DNA, the CDR3 is TGTGCCAGCAGTGAGTGGCAGGGGGGTGATCAGCCCCAGCATTTT. This chain joins TRBV6-1 and TRBJ1-5; 7 bases align to TRBD1. CDR3 length: 15 residues. J was trimmed by 5 bases and V by 3 bases; bases with no gene match: 7. Germline V gives CDR1 MNHNS, CDR2 SASEGT.

The rearrangement uses TRBV7-9 and TRBJ2-5, with TRBD2 matching over 16 bases. The CDR3 contains 17 residues. V lost 5 bases, J lost 5 bases, and 8 bases stayed unmatched. The V gene's germline CDR1 is SEHNR and CDR2 FQNEAQ (reference sequence). The CDR3 DNA follows: TGTGCCAGCAGCCATGGGACTAGCGGGGGGGTACCGGAGACCCAGTACTTC. Translated: CASSHGTSGGVPETQYF.

V is TRBV7-9 and J is TRBJ2-7; 8 bases map to TRBD1. CDR3 length equals 13 residues. Germline trimming cut 5 bases from V and 3 bases from J; bases unmatched to any gene: 3. Germline values: CDR1 SEHNR, CDR2 FQNEAQ (reference sequence). DNA of the CDR3: TGTGCCAGCAGCGAGGACAGGGTCTACGAGCAGTACTTC. As protein: CASSEDRVYEQYF.

The gene calls are TRBV5-1 and TRBJ2-7, with D perhaps TRBD1 (8 bases). Between the trimmed V and J ends, which lost 2 bases and 1 base, there was a span of 10 bases. The CDR3 is 14 residues long. Germline-derived CDR1 and CDR2 are SGHRS and YFSETQ. The CDR3 DNA reads as TGCGCCAGCAGCTTACAGGGGGGGTCCTACGAGCAGTACTTC. Its translation: CASSLQGGSYEQYF.